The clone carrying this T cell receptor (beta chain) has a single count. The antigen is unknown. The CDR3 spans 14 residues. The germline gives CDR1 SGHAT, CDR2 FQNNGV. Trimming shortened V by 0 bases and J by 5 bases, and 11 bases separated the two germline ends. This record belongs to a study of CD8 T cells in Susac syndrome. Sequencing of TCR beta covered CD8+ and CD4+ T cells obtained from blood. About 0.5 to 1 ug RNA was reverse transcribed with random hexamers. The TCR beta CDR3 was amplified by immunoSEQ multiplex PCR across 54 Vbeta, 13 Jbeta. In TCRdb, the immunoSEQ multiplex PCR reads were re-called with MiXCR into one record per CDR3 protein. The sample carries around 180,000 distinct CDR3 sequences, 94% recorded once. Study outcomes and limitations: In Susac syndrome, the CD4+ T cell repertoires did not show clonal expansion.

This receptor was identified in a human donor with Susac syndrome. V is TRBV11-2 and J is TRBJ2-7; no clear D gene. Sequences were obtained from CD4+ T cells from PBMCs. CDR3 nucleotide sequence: TGTGCCAGCAGCTTAGATACGGGTGAGGACGAGCAGTACTTC. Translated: CASSLDTGEDEQYF.